Listed here is a single T cell receptor (beta chain). Antigen specificity is unknown. This specimen belongs to a study of response to subunit inactivated influenza vaccine. Study-level points and caveats: The authors offered the suggestion that each seasonal influenza vaccination recruits few new T cells.

TCRdb itself ran the RT-PCR reads through MiXCR, one entry per CDR3 protein. The repertoire consists of hundreds of thousands of distinct CDR3 sequences, with around 18% occurring once and the leading ten covering under 13%. The CDR3 consists of 16 residues. V lost 0 bases and J lost 7, with 16 bases in between. Germline V gene sequence: CDR1 KGHSH, CDR2 LQKENI. This TCR derives from a man over 45 who received an inactivated influenza vaccine. The material sequenced was PBMCs from blood, taken around 5 days after vaccination. The rearrangement links TRBV18 to TRBJ2-1; perhaps TRBD1 as D (5 bases). CDR3: CASSPPLKTAGNEQFF. In DNA form, the CDR3 reads TGTGCCAGCTCACCACCTTTGAAGACAGCAGGGAATGAGCAGTTCTTC.